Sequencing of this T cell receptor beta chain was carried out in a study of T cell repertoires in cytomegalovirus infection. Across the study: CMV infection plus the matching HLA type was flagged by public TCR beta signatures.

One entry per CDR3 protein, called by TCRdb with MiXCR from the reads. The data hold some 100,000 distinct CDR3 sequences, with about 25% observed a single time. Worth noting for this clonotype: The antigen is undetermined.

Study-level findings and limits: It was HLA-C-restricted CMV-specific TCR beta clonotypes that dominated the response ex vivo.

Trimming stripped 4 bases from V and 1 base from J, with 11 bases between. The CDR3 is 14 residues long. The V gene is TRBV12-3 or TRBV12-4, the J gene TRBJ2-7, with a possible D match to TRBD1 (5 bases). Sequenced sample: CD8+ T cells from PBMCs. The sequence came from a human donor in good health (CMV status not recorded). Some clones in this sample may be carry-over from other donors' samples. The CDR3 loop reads CASSSGWSSYEQYF. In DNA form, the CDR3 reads TGTGCCAGCAGTTCAGGGTGGTCGTCCTACGAGCAGTACTTC.